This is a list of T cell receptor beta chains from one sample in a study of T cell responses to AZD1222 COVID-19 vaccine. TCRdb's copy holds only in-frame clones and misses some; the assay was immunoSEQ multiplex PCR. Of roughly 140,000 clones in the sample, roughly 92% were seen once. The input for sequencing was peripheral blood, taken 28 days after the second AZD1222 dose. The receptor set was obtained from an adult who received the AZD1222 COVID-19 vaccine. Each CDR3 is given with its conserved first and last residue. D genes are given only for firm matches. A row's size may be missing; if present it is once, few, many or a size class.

CAWGKMNTEAFF TGTGCCTGGGGAAAAATGAACACTGAAGCTTTCTTT TRBJ1-1 TRBV30 - -
CASSYSRPDTQYF TGTGCCAGCAGTTACTCGCGCCCAGATACGCAGTATTTT TRBJ2-3 TRBV6-2/TRBV6-3 - -
CASSPNLAGGRQEETQYF TGTGCCAGCAGCCCGAACCTAGCGGGGGGCCGGCAGGAAGAGACCCAGTACTTC TRBJ2-5 TRBV7-2 - TRBD2
CASSWITDTQYF TGTGCCAGCAGTTGGATCACAGATACGCAGTATTTT TRBJ2-3 TRBV11-2 - -
CASSASPGTGELFF TGTGCCAGCAGTGCCTCTCCTGGCACCGGGGAGCTGTTTTTT TRBJ2-2 TRBV6-4 once -
CASSQEGVLDELNTEAFF TGCGCCAGCAGCCAAGAAGGGGTGCTAGACGAACTGAACACTGAAGCTTTCTTT TRBJ1-1 TRBV4-3 - -
CASSSWTETTDTQYF TGTGCCAGCAGCTCTTGGACAGAAACGACAGATACGCAGTATTTT TRBJ2-3 TRBV11-2 - -
CASNKDGSSGNTIYF TGTGCCAGCAATAAGGACGGCAGCTCTGGAAACACCATATATTTT TRBJ1-3 TRBV9 few -
CASSLAGGEQFF TGTGCCAGCAGTCTGGCAGGGGGGGAGCAGTTCTTC TRBJ2-1 TRBV28 - -
CASSLALLAEAFF TGTGCCAGCAGCTTGGCCCTGTTGGCTGAAGCTTTCTTT TRBJ1-1 TRBV5-6 - -
CASSLVSLGYSGNTIYF TGTGCCAGCAGTTTAGTCTCCCTCGGATACTCTGGAAACACCATATATTTT TRBJ1-3 TRBV28 - -
CASSYRGSYTF TGTGCCAGCAGTTACCGGGGTAGCTACACCTTC TRBJ1-2 TRBV6-5 - -
CASSPGLAGGFQETQYF TGTGCCAGCAGCCCGGGACTAGCGGGAGGGTTTCAAGAGACCCAGTACTTC TRBJ2-5 TRBV5-8 - TRBD2
CASSVGQKRYTGELFF TGTGCCAGCAGCGTAGGTCAGAAACGGTACACCGGGGAGCTGTTTTTT TRBJ2-2 TRBV9 - -
CASSLLERDKEKLFF TGTGCCAGCAGCTTACTGGAGCGCGATAAGGAAAAACTGTTTTTT TRBJ1-4 TRBV7-8 - -
CASRASGGSYNEQFF TGCGCCAGCAGGGCTAGCGGAGGCTCCTACAATGAGCAGTTCTTC TRBJ2-1 TRBV5-1 - TRBD2
CASSRQGMNTEAFF TGTGCCAGCAGTCGTCAGGGAATGAACACTGAAGCTTTCTTT TRBJ1-1 TRBV2 - -
CASSFGGSYNEQFF TGTGCCAGCAGTTTTGGAGGCTCCTACAATGAGCAGTTCTTC TRBJ2-1 TRBV28 - -
CASGPLNAVYEQFF TGTGCCAGCGGGCCGTTAAATGCTGTCTATGAGCAGTTCTTC TRBJ2-1 TRBV7-2 - -
CASSEGTGLYGYTF TGTGCCAGCAGTGAGGGGACAGGCCTCTATGGCTACACCTTC TRBJ1-2 TRBV6-1 - TRBD1
CASSPEGGNTEAFF TGTGCCAGCTCACCCGAGGGGGGGAACACTGAAGCTTTCTTT TRBJ1-1 TRBV18 - -
CASRAQSWPLNYGYTF TGTGCCAGCAGAGCCCAATCCTGGCCCCTTAACTATGGCTACACCTTC TRBJ1-2 TRBV27 - -
CASSLGGLAGNIQYF TGTGCCAGCAGCTTAGGGGGACTAGCGGGGAACATTCAGTACTTC TRBJ2-4 TRBV7-3 - TRBD2
CASSLSPRADTQYF TGTGCCAGCAGTTTAAGCCCCCGCGCAGATACGCAGTATTTT TRBJ2-3 TRBV28 - -
CASSFSNSYEQYF TGTGCCAGCAGTTTCTCTAACTCCTACGAGCAGTACTTC TRBJ2-7 TRBV6-6 - -
CASSLGTGYGYTF TGTGCCAGCAGTTTAGGGACAGGCTATGGCTACACCTTC TRBJ1-2 TRBV28 - TRBD1
CASSSGFEQYF TGTGCCAGTTCGTCAGGGTTCGAGCAGTACTTC TRBJ2-7 TRBV12-3/TRBV12-4 - -
CASSEDGGRLFEQYF TGCGCCAGCAGTGAGGACGGCGGGAGGCTTTTCGAGCAGTACTTC TRBJ2-7 TRBV10-1 once TRBD2
CASSSGLAGGSAEQYF TGTGCCAGCAGCTCTGGACTAGCGGGAGGATCGGCCGAGCAGTACTTC TRBJ2-7 TRBV11-2 - TRBD2
CASSIPGSDTQYF TGTGCCAGTAGTATCCCGGGATCAGATACGCAGTATTTT TRBJ2-3 TRBV19 once -
CASSSALSRGEKLFF TGTGCCAGTAGTTCCGCACTTTCCAGGGGTGAAAAACTGTTTTTT TRBJ1-4 TRBV19 - -
CASRPQGGGNQPQHF TGTGCCAGCAGGCCACAGGGAGGTGGCAATCAGCCCCAGCATTTT TRBJ1-5 TRBV6-5 - -
CASSQGENTEAFF TGTGCCAGCAGTCAAGGTGAGAACACTGAAGCTTTCTTT TRBJ1-1 TRBV2 - -
CASSPRGSGNTIYF TGTGCCAGCAGTCCCCGGGGCTCTGGAAACACCATATATTTT TRBJ1-3 TRBV27 - -
CASSLDGYGYTF TGTGCCAGCAGCCTTGACGGGTATGGCTACACCTTC TRBJ1-2 TRBV28 - -
CASSLEQGGANYGYTF TGTGCCAGCAGCTTGGAACAGGGGGGAGCTAACTATGGCTACACCTTC TRBJ1-2 TRBV5-6 - TRBD1
CAWGIGTGENEQFF TGTGCCTGGGGTATAGGGACAGGGGAGAATGAGCAGTTCTTC TRBJ2-1 TRBV30 - TRBD1
CASSSPVGALNTEAFF TGTGCCAGCAGCTCCCCGGTAGGGGCATTGAACACTGAAGCTTTCTTT TRBJ1-1 TRBV11-1 - -
CASSPFEAGQWNTEAFF TGTGCCAGCAGCCCATTTGAAGCAGGGCAGTGGAACACTGAAGCTTTCTTT TRBJ1-1 TRBV9 - -